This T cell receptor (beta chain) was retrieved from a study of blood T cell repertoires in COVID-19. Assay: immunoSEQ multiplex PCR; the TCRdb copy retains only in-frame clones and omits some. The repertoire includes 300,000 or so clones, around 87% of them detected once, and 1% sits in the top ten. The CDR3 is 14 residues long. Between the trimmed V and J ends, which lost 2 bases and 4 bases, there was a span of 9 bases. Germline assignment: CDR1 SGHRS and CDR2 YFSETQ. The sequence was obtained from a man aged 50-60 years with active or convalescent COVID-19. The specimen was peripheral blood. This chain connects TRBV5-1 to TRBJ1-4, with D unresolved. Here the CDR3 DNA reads TGCGCCAGCAGCTTCGGGATGCTTAATGAAAAACTGTTTTTT. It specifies CASSFGMLNEKLFF.